This TCR beta chain appears in the sequencing data of a study of blood T cell repertoires in COVID-19. Whole-study context: The cDNA or gDNA used as material had been derived from T cells, B-cell-depleted T cells, or PBMCs.

Germline lookup yields CDR1 KGHSH and CDR2 LQKENI. The V gene lost 0 bases and the J gene lost 1 base, with 9 bases spanning the gap. The CDR3 is made up of 15 amino acids. This table comes from immunoSEQ multiplex PCR, and its TCRdb copy is limited to in-frame clones, with some not included. Of 250,000 to 300,000 clones in the sample, about 90% are singletons; the top ten hold around 10%. It was during active infection that Seattle patients were enrolled and then longitudinally followed. The chain is built from TRBV18 and TRBJ1-1; D ambiguous. The receptor's source is a woman aged 25 to 39 with COVID-19, enrolled during active disease. The specimen was peripheral blood. The CDR3 spells CASSPPREQNTEAFF. Written as DNA, the CDR3 is TGTGCCAGCTCACCACCGAGGGAACAGAACACTGAAGCTTTCTTT.